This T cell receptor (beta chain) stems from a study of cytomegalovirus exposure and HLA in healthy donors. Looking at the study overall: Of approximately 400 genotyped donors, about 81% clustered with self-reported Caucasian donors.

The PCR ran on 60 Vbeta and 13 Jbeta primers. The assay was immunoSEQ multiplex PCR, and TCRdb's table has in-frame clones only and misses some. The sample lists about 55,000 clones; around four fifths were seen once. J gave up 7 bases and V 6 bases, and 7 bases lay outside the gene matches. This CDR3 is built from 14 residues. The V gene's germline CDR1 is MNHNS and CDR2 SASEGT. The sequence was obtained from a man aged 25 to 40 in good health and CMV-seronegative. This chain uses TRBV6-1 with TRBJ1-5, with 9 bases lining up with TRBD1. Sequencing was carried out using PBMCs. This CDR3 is CASRMTGGKQPQHF. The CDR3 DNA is TGTGCCAGCAGGATGACAGGGGGTAAACAGCCCCAGCATTTT.